The 16 T cell receptor beta chains presented below share a single source sample, sequenced in a study of blood T cell repertoires in COVID-19 (dated by TCRdb to 2020 to 2021). Library generation was performed with the immunoSEQ multiplex PCR assay. TCRdb took this table from immuneACCESS and kept in-frame rearrangements with V and J called. Such tables lack part of the clones; where checked against another copy, unresolved V genes explain under half of the gap, and the rest is unexplained. The sample records some 200,000 clones, roughly 89% of which are singletons. The ten most abundant clones make up 0.7% to 0.9% of the sample. Sequencing was performed on peripheral blood. All receptors derive from a woman younger than 30 who had recovered from COVID-19.

V gene TRBV5-6 combines with J gene TRBJ1-2; weak D call: TRBD1 (5 bases). This CDR3 is built from 15 residues. The germline V and J ends were trimmed by 0 bases and 3 bases, with 12 bases remaining between them. CDR1 SGHDT and CDR2 YYEEEE come from the germline V gene. CDR3 sequence reads: CASSLGRTPYYGYTF. Here the CDR3 DNA reads TGTGCCAGCAGCTTGGGTCGGACACCTTACTATGGCTACACCTTC.

This chain links TRBV28 with TRBJ1-6; tentatively, D is TRBD1 (5 bases). Trimming took 7 bases from V and 1 from J, leaving 14 bases between them. The CDR3 consists of 16 residues. Germline V CDR1 and CDR2: MDHEN, SYDVKM. CDR3 region: CASTPLQVSYNSPLHF. The CDR3 DNA sequence: TGTGCCAGCACTCCCTTACAGGTGTCCTATAATTCACCCCTCCACTTT.

This clone appeared once. The gene calls are TRBV5-4 and TRBJ2-3; tentative D call: TRBD2 (6 bases). Germline CDR1 is SGHNT and CDR2 is YYREEE (reference sequence). The germline V and J ends were trimmed by 3 bases and 6 bases, with 14 bases remaining between them. This CDR3 region has 14 residues. CDR3 DNA: TGTGCCAGCAGCTCACGGCTGGAGGGGGATACGCAGTATTTT. It is translated as CASSSRLEGDTQYF.

The chain combines TRBV6-1 with TRBJ2-1; 8 bases match TRBD1. CDR1 is MNHNS and CDR2 is SASEGT in the germline V gene. The CDR3 spans 14 residues. J was trimmed by 3 bases and V by 3 bases; bases with no gene match: 1. The CDR3: CASSEGTGYNEQFF. DNA of the CDR3: TGTGCCAGCAGTGAGGGGACAGGCTACAATGAGCAGTTCTTC.

The rearrangement joins TRBV27 to TRBJ2-7; D call uncertain. Germline V gene data show CDR1 as MNHEY and CDR2 as SMNVEV (reference sequence). The CDR3 runs to 15 residues. V lost 3 bases and J lost 9, with 21 bases in between. In nucleotides, the CDR3 is TGTGCCAGCAGTTTCGGCAGTGACATCCTACGAGTGCAGTACTTC. This codes for CASSFGSDILRVQYF.

The rearrangement links TRBV12-3 or TRBV12-4 to TRBJ2-2, with 8 positions matching TRBD1. The V gene end was trimmed by 8 bases and the J gene end by 7 bases; junction bases not matched to a gene: 6. CDR3 length equals 13 residues. DNA of the CDR3: TGTGCCAGCGGCCAGGGGGCTAGCGGGGAGCTGTTTTTT. It specifies CASGQGASGELFF.

This clone was detected a few times. This chain uses TRBV5-6 with TRBJ2-7, with 8 bases lining up with TRBD1. This CDR3 has 15 amino acids. Germline V gene data show CDR1 as SGHDT and CDR2 as YYEEEE. Trimming removed 4 bases from V and 6 bases from J; junction bases left unmatched: 12. CDR3 residues: CASSPPRTGRLEQYF. CDR3 DNA sequence: TGTGCCAGCAGCCCCCCCAGGACAGGGAGACTCGAGCAGTACTTC.

This clone was seen just once. The chain uses TRBV6-2 or TRBV6-3 and TRBJ2-5, with 9 positions matching TRBD1. CDR3 length: 16 amino acids. Germline assignment: CDR1 MNHEY and CDR2 SVGEGT. V lost 0 bases and J lost 5; bases outside the gene matches: 7. CDR3 sequence (DNA): TGTGCCAGCAGTTACTCGTCCCACAGGGGGCGGGAGACCCAGTACTTC. Translating gives CASSYSSHRGRETQYF.

The genes are TRBV7-2 and TRBJ2-3; D is possibly TRBD2 (5 bases). The CDR3 loop spans 14 amino acids. Germline-derived CDR1 and CDR2 are SGHTA and FQGNSA. V lost 1 base, J lost 4 bases, and 9 bases lay in between. CDR3: CASSLELAPDTQYF. DNA of the CDR3: TGTGCCAGCAGCTTAGAGTTAGCGCCAGATACGCAGTATTTT.

The chain carries TRBV27 and TRBJ2-7, with D possibly TRBD1 on 7 matching bases. This CDR3 region has 15 residues. Germline lookup yields CDR1 MNHEY and CDR2 SMNVEV (reference sequence). V lost 5 bases to trimming and J lost 7 bases, with 21 bases between them. The CDR3 loop reads CASSLRQGGVREQYF. DNA of the CDR3: TGTGCCAGCAGTCTCCGACAGGGAGGCGTCCGGGAGCAGTACTTC.

The gene calls are TRBV7-6 and TRBJ2-1, with 12 bases lining up with TRBD2. This CDR3 contains 22 residues. Germline trimming cut 5 bases from V and 0 bases from J; bases unmatched to any gene: 20. Germline loops: CDR1 SGHVS, CDR2 FNYEAQ. CDR3 DNA: TGTGCCAGCAGCCTCCCTAAGACCGGGACTAGCGGGTTGTCAAACTCCTACAATGAGCAGTTCTTC. This encodes CASSLPKTGTSGLSNSYNEQFF.

The chain recombines TRBV6-5 with TRBJ2-7; maybe TRBD1 (5 bases). The CDR3 contains 12 residues. The germline CDR1 and CDR2 sequences are MNHEY and SVGAGI. Trimming removed 6 bases at V and 3 bases at J, with 9 bases between. CDR3 residues: CASRKGFYEQYF. In DNA, the CDR3 is TGTGCCAGCAGGAAGGGGTTCTACGAGCAGTACTTC.

This rearrangement joins TRBV5-1 to TRBJ2-2; D unresolved. Trimming shortened V by 9 bases and J by 1 base, and 7 bases separated the two germline ends. CDR3 length: 12 amino acids. The V gene's germline CDR1 is SGHRS and CDR2 YFSETQ. The CDR3 region has the DNA TGCGCCACGTACAAGAACACCGGGGAGCTGTTTTTT. Amino acids: CATYKNTGELFF.

The table lists this clone with a count of one. This CDR3 is CASSSVTGGSWGYTF. The CDR3 DNA reads as TGTGCCAGCAGCTCCGTGACAGGGGGGTCATGGGGCTACACCTTC. The V and J genes are TRBV14 and TRBJ1-2; TRBD1 aligns across 9 bases. This CDR3 comprises 15 residues. CDR1 and CDR2 from the germline V gene are SGHDN and FVKESK. After removal of 5 bases from V and 8 bases from J, the junction contained 12 bases not matched to a gene.

This CDR3 reads CASSLVEDGGSSYNEQFF. DNA of the CDR3: TGTGCCAGCAGCTTAGTAGAAGACGGGGGGTCCTCCTACAATGAGCAGTTCTTC. The V gene is TRBV7-9, the J gene TRBJ2-1; TRBD2 matches at 7 bases. This CDR3 has 18 amino acids. Germline V gene lookup returns CDR1 SEHNR and CDR2 FQNEAQ (reference sequence). V lost 1 base, J lost 0 bases, and 9 bases stayed unmatched.

The genes are TRBV27 and TRBJ1-1; a possible D gene is TRBD1 (5 bases). This CDR3 has 13 residues. V lost 10 bases and J 4 bases, leaving 16 bases between the germline ends. Germline CDR1 is MNHEY and CDR2 is SMNVEV (reference sequence). The CDR3 protein is CATGGGTFTEAFF. The CDR3, as DNA: TGTGCCACCGGGGGGGGAACGTTCACTGAAGCTTTCTTT.